Presented here are 21 T cell receptor beta chains from one specimen sequenced in a study of vaccination and CD4 T cells after COVID-19. Time point indicated: late sampling 161 to 241 days after vaccination in a few convalescent patients. Stated treatment: approximately 9-day PBMC culture with coronavirus spike peptide pools or control peptides (ViraFEST assay). These receptors' antigens are unknown. The assay that was used to sequence DNA from cultured CD4+ T cells was the Oncomine TCR Beta short-read assay. One entry per CDR3 protein results from TCRdb running MiXCR on the PCR reads. The table records 20,000 to 25,000 distinct CDR3 sequences, about 30% of them present only once. Here the sequenced sample was CD4+ T cells from blood, cultured in vitro, taken about 7 months after SARS-CoV-2 vaccination. Receptors were obtained from a human donor who had recovered from COVID-19.

This clonotype turned up a few times. V is TRBV11-2 and J is TRBJ1-2; TRBD1 aligns across 9 bases. Germline lookup yields CDR1 SGHAT and CDR2 FQNNGV. This CDR3 spans 18 amino acids. Trimming at V came to 1 base and at J to 6 bases, leaving 15 bases not matched to a gene. The CDR3 here is CASSLGHRGRGPLDGYTF. In DNA, the CDR3 is TGTGCCAGCAGCTTAGGACACAGGGGGCGCGGCCCCCTGGATGGCTACACCTTC.

The chain joins TRBV15 to TRBJ2-7, with D possibly TRBD1 on 6 matching bases. The CDR3 extends over 14 amino acids. Germline V CDR1 and CDR2: LNHNV, YYDKDF (reference sequence). V was cut by 3 bases and J by 3 bases, with 12 bases left in between. The CDR3 DNA reads as TGTGCCACCAGCAGGGAAAGGGGGAACTACGAGCAGTACTTC. It is translated as CATSRERGNYEQYF. Full variable domain (rest looked up from reference TRBV15 and TRBJ2-7): DAMVIQNPRYQVTQFGKPVTLSCSQTLNHNVMYWYQQKSSQAPKLLFHYYDKDFNNEADTPDNFQSRRPNTSFCFLDIRSPGLGDTAMYLCATSRERGNYEQYFGPGTRLTVT.

The table lists this clonotype with a few counts. The chain is built from TRBV19 and TRBJ1-6, with TRBD1 as a possible D gene (6 bases). Per the germline V gene, CDR1 is LNHDA and CDR2 is SQIVND (reference sequence). CDR3 length: 15 amino acids. Trimming removed 5 bases at V and 10 bases at J, with 18 bases between. In DNA form, the CDR3 reads TGTGCCAGTAGTCCCCACAGGGCTCTCATATCACCCCTCCACTTT. Encoded protein: CASSPHRALISPLHF.

The gene calls are TRBV28 and TRBJ2-6; tentative D call: TRBD1 (5 bases). The germline V and J ends were trimmed by 6 bases and 0 bases, with 6 bases remaining between them. CDR1 is MDHEN and CDR2 is SYDVKM in the germline V gene. The CDR3 runs 14 residues. In nucleotides, the CDR3 is TGTGCCAGCAGACAGGACTCTGGGGCCAACGTCCTGACTTTC. Translated: CASRQDSGANVLTF.

The chain carries TRBV4-1 and TRBJ1-5; 7 bases agree with TRBD1. CDR1 is MGHRA and CDR2 is YSYEKL in the germline V gene. CDR3 size: 18 residues. J was trimmed by 3 bases and V by 0 bases; bases with no gene match: 11. Here the CDR3 DNA reads TGCGCCAGCAGCCAAGAATCGACCCGGACAGGTTACAATCAGCCCCAGCATTTT. Its protein product is CASSQESTRTGYNQPQHF.

A few counts support this clonotype. The chain recombines TRBV15 with TRBJ1-2, with 7 bases that match TRBD1. V dropped 0 bases and J dropped 11; count of bases not matched to a gene: 6. Per the germline V gene, CDR1 is LNHNV and CDR2 is YYDKDF (reference sequence). The CDR3 contains 13 residues. This CDR3 reads CATSREGQRPYTF. The CDR3, as DNA: TGTGCCACCAGCAGAGAGGGACAGCGTCCATACACCTTC.

The gene calls are TRBV23-1 and TRBJ2-7; 8 bases are a match to TRBD1. TRBV23-1 is classed as an ORF, of uncertain function. Trimming cost V 8 bases and J 4 bases; bases outside gene matches: 13. The CDR3 has 15 amino acids. In DNA form, the CDR3 reads TGCGCCAGCGATCTAAACTCAGGGGGCGGGTACGAGCAGTACTTC. Encoded protein: CASDLNSGGGYEQYF.

By share of the sample, this clonotype is large. This sequence joins TRBV28 and TRBJ2-1; D not certain. The CDR3 loop spans 13 amino acids. The germline gives CDR1 MDHEN, CDR2 SYDVKM. Trimming cost V 4 bases and J 6 bases, with 10 bases left between them. CDR3 amino acids: CASSSADLNEQFF. The CDR3, as DNA: TGTGCCAGCAGTTCCGCGGATCTCAATGAGCAGTTCTTC.

Written as DNA, the CDR3 is TGTGCCAGCAGCTTAACGGGGGCGTCTTTCTACGAGCAGTACTTC. Translated: CASSLTGASFYEQYF. The chain is built from TRBV7-3 and TRBJ2-7; perhaps TRBD1 as D (6 bases). V gave up 0 bases and J gave up 3 bases, with 12 bases separating them. This CDR3 has 15 residues. Germline assignment: CDR1 SGHTA and CDR2 FQGTGA. Full variable domain (remainder filled in from reference TRBV7-3 and TRBJ2-7): GAGVSQTPSNKVTEKGKYVELRCDPISGHTALYWYRQSLGQGPEFLIYFQGTGAADDSGLPNDRFFAVRPEGSVSTLKIQRTERGDSAVYLCASSLTGASFYEQYFGPGTRLTVT.

This clonotype was seen more than once but under ten times. The chain uses TRBV7-2 and TRBJ2-3, with a possible D match to TRBD1 (6 bases). CDR1 is SGHTA, CDR2 FQGNSA, per germline. Deletions cut 5 bases from V and 11 bases from J, with 17 bases between. The CDR3 runs 13 residues. DNA of the CDR3: TGTGCCAGCAGCGCAGGGGTCCAGATAAGGCAGTATTTT. Its protein is CASSAGVQIRQYF. Using reference TRBV7-2 and TRBJ2-3 for the parts outside the CDR3, the full variable domain is GAGVSQSPSNKVTEKGKDVELRCDPISGHTALYWYRQSLGQGLEFLIYFQGNSAPDKSGLPSDRFSAERTGGSVSTLTIQRTQQEDSAVYLCASSAGVQIRQYFGPGTRLTVL.

The rearrangement joins TRBV10-1 to TRBJ1-1; D remains ambiguous. V lost 5 bases and J 2 bases, leaving 9 bases between the germline ends. The CDR3 runs 13 residues. CDR1 is WNHNN, CDR2 SYGVQD, per germline (reference sequence). CDR3: CASSTDGNTEAFF. CDR3 DNA: TGCGCCAGCAGTACCGACGGAAACACTGAAGCTTTCTTT.

The chain uses TRBV15 and TRBJ2-3, with 8 bases matching TRBD1. Germline V lookup: CDR1 LNHNV, CDR2 YYDKDF (reference sequence). J gave up 3 bases and V 3 bases, and 8 bases lay outside the gene matches. The CDR3 spans 16 residues. This CDR3 reads CATSSPRQGKTDTQYF. DNA of the CDR3: TGTGCCACCAGCAGTCCCAGACAGGGGAAAACAGATACGCAGTATTTT.

This chain joins TRBV19 and TRBJ1-2, with D possibly TRBD1 on 5 matching bases. From germline, CDR1 is LNHDA and CDR2 SQIVND (reference sequence). The CDR3 consists of 14 residues. The V and J ends lost 6 bases and 2 bases respectively, with 13 bases between them. The CDR3 reads CASRNQGSNYGYTF. The CDR3 DNA sequence: TGTGCCAGTAGGAACCAGGGATCCAACTATGGCTACACCTTC.

This sequence joins TRBV7-2 and TRBJ2-2; 9 bases fit TRBD2. V trimming: 4 bases; J trimming: 6 bases; junction bases outside the gene matches: 9. Germline V gene lookup returns CDR1 SGHTA and CDR2 FQGNSA. The length of the CDR3 is 16 residues. CDR3 coding DNA: TGTGCCAGCAGCTCAGTTGCGGGAGGGCCCCCCGGGGAGCTGTTTTTT. It codes for CASSSVAGGPPGELFF.

This clonotype was found a few times. The chain links TRBV20-1 to TRBJ2-3, with D unclear. Germline assignment: CDR1 DFQATT and CDR2 SNEGSKA (reference sequence). The CDR3 consists of 13 residues. V lost 4 bases and J 2 bases, leaving 10 bases between the germline ends. The DNA of the CDR3 is TGCAGTGCTATGGTCTCGTACACAGATACGCAGTATTTT. It codes for CSAMVSYTDTQYF.

This clonotype was counted many times. The V call is TRBV29-1, the J call TRBJ1-1; D call uncertain. CDR1 and CDR2 from the germline V gene are SQVTM and ANQGSEA. The CDR3 covers 14 residues. Trimming pared 5 bases from V and 3 bases from J, leaving 16 bases between. CDR3: CSVMEGWAYTEAFF. CDR3 bases: TGCAGCGTTATGGAGGGCTGGGCGTACACTGAAGCTTTCTTT.

The chain carries TRBV30 and TRBJ1-2; D call uncertain. Trimming removed 8 bases at V and 7 bases at J, with 11 bases between. The CDR3 covers 10 residues. Germline V gene data show CDR1 as GTSNPN and CDR2 as SVGIG (reference sequence). CDR3 sequence: CARRAFGYTF. The CDR3 DNA reads as TGTGCCAGACGAGCGTTTGGCTACACCTTC. The variable domain in full, completed from reference TRBV30 and TRBJ1-2, reads SQTIHQWPATLVQPVGSPLSLECTVEGTSNPNLYWYRQAAGRGLQLLFYSVGIGQISSEVPQNLSASRPQDRQFILSSKKLLLSDSGFYLCARRAFGYTFGSGTRLTVV.

The chain employs TRBV28 and TRBJ1-2, with D maybe TRBD1 (6 bases). Germline CDR1 is MDHEN and CDR2 is SYDVKM. V was cut by 6 bases and J by 8 bases, with 16 bases left in between. This CDR3 has 13 amino acids. The CDR3 DNA sequence: TGTGCCAGCAGGGAACCGGGGGCCGGAGGCTACACCTTC. Protein product: CASREPGAGGYTF.

This clonotype came up a few times. V is TRBV6-5 and J is TRBJ1-1, with a possible D match to TRBD1 (5 bases). Germline loops: CDR1 MNHEY, CDR2 SVGAGI. The CDR3 length is 16 residues. Trimming shortened V by 0 bases and J by 1 base, and 12 bases separated the two germline ends. The CDR3 nucleotides are TGTGCCAGCAGTTACTCCGAGGGAAGGGGGAACACTGAAGCTTTCTTT. Translation gives CASSYSEGRGNTEAFF.

The chain carries TRBV19 and TRBJ2-6; D not resolved. CDR1 and CDR2 from the germline V gene are LNHDA and SQIVND (reference sequence). The V and J ends lost 1 base and 2 bases respectively, with 21 bases between them. CDR3 length: 20 residues. In DNA, the CDR3 is TGTGCCAGTAGTATAGCCGGGTCGGACGGATGGGAACCTGGGGCCAACGTCCTGACTTTC. It codes for CASSIAGSDGWEPGANVLTF.

This clonotype was found a few times. The chain has TRBV6-1 and TRBJ1-5; no firm D call. The length of the CDR3 is 16 residues. V shed 0 bases and J shed 5 bases, with 14 bases lying between them. Germline V gene sequence: CDR1 MNHNS, CDR2 SASEGT. CDR3 coding DNA: TGTGCCAGCAGTGAAGCGATCGGTTATTCCTATCAGCCCCAGCATTTT. Its protein product is CASSEAIGYSYQPQHF.